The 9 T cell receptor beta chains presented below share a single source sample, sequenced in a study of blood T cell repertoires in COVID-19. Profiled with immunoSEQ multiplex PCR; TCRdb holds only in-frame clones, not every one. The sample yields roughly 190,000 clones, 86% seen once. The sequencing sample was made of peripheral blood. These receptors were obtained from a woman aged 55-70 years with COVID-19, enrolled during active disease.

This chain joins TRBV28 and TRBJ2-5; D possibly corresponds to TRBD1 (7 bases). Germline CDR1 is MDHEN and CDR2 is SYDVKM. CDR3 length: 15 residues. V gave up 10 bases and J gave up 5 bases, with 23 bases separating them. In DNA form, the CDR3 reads TGTGCCATTTCGCCCGACAGGGCTCGGGGGGAGACCCAGTACTTC. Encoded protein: CAISPDRARGETQYF.

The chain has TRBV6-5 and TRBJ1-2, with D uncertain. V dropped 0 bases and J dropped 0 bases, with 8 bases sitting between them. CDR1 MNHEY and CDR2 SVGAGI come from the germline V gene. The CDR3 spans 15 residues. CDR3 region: CASSYSGRANYGYTF. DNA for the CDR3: TGTGCCAGCAGTTACTCGGGCAGAGCTAACTATGGCTACACCTTC.

The CDR3 reads CASSQVRGLAGPNTGELFF. CDR3 bases: TGTGCCAGCAGCCAAGTCAGGGGACTAGCGGGACCGAACACCGGGGAGCTGTTTTTT. The chain carries TRBV14 and TRBJ2-2; 13 bases are a match to TRBD2. The CDR3 is 19 residues long. V lost 1 base to trimming and J lost 0 bases; unmatched junction nucleotides: 5. Germline V CDR1 and CDR2: SGHDN, FVKESK.

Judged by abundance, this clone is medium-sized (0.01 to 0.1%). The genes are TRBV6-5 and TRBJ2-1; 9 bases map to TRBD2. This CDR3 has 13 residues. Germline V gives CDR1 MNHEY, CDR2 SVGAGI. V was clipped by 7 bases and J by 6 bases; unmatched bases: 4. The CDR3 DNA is TGTGCCAGCACGGGGACTAGCCTCAATGAGCAGTTCTTC. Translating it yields CASTGTSLNEQFF.

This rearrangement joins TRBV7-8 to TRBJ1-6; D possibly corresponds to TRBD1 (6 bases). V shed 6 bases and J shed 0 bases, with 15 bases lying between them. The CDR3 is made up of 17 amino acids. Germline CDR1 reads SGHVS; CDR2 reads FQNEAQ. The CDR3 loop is CASSNRQASSYNSPLHF. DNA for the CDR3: TGTGCCAGCAGTAATAGACAGGCGAGCTCCTATAATTCACCCCTCCACTTT.

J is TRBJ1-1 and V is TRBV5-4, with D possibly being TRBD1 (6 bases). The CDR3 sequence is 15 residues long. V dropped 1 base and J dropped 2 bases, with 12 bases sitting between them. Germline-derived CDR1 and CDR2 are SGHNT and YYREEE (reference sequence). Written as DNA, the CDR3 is TGTGCCAGCAGCTTGATTCGGGGGGCAAACACTGAAGCTTTCTTT. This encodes CASSLIRGANTEAFF.

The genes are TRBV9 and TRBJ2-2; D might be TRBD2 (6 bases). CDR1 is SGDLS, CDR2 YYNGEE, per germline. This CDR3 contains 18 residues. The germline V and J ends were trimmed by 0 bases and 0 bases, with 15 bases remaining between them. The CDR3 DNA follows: TGTGCCAGCAGCGTAGGGGGTAGCGGATACGCGAACACCGGGGAGCTGTTTTTT. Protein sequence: CASSVGGSGYANTGELFF.

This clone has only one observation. This CDR3 reads CASSTGTSGRVNEQFF. The CDR3, as DNA: TGTGCCAGCAGTACCGGGACTAGCGGGAGGGTAAATGAGCAGTTCTTC. V is TRBV6-2 or TRBV6-3 and J is TRBJ2-1; 16 positions match TRBD2. CDR3 length equals 16 residues. Looked up from germline, CDR1 is MNHEY and CDR2 is SVGEGT. V shed 5 bases, J shed 7 bases, and the junction held 5 bases outside the gene matches.

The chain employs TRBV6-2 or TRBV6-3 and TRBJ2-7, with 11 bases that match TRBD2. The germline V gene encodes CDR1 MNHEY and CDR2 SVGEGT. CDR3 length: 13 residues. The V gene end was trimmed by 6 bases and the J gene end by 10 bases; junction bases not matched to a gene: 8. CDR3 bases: TGTGCCAGCAGCCCCGGGACTAGCGGCGCACAGTACTTC. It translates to CASSPGTSGAQYF.